Below are 20 T cell receptor beta chains sequenced from a single sample in a study of blood T cell repertoires in COVID-19. Sequencing was performed with immunoSEQ multiplex PCR; in TCRdb, only in-frame clones are kept and a portion is missing. The table includes a few hundred thousand clones, around 84% detected once. What was sequenced was peripheral blood. The receptors here all came from a man aged 55 to 70 with acute or convalescent COVID-19.

The CDR3 DNA reads TGTGCCAGCAGCCTTTCCGCGGGGGGCGCGTACAATGAAAAACTGTTTTTT. Protein sequence: CASSLSAGGAYNEKLFF. This rearrangement joins TRBV4-2 to TRBJ1-4; D is possibly TRBD1 (6 bases). With 4 bases removed from V and 5 bases from J, the gap between germline ends came to 20 bases. The V gene's germline CDR1 is LGHNA and CDR2 YNFKEQ. The CDR3 length is 17 residues.

The chain is built from TRBV25-1 and TRBJ1-6; D is unclear. The CDR3 extends over 16 amino acids. CDR1 is MGHDK, CDR2 SYGVNS, per germline. Between the trimmed V and J ends, which lost 1 base and 0 bases, there was a span of 7 bases. CDR3 bases: TGTGCCAGCAGTGAATTATGGAGCTCCTATAATTCACCCCTCCACTTT. Its translation: CASSELWSSYNSPLHF. Combining the CDR3 with reference TRBV25-1 and TRBJ1-6 gives the whole variable domain EADIYQTPRYLVIGTGKKITLECSQTMGHDKMYWYQQDPGMELHLIHYSYGVNSTEKGDLSSESTVSRIRTEHFPLTLESARPSHTSQYLCASSELWSSYNSPLHFGNGTRLTVT.

This chain connects TRBV11-2 to TRBJ1-5, with D perhaps TRBD1 (5 bases). With 6 bases removed from V and 2 bases from J, the gap between germline ends came to 26 bases. Germline CDR1 SGHAT, CDR2 FQNNGV. The length of the CDR3 is 19 residues. CDR3 nucleotide sequence: TGTGCCAGCAGTCCATCGCGGGGGGTCAGTGGAAGTGGCAATCAGCCCCAGCATTTT. Amino acid sequence: CASSPSRGVSGSGNQPQHF.

In DNA, the CDR3 is TGTGCCAGCAGCCTGGGACAGGGGCGGGGCACCGGGGAGCTGTTTTTT. Translating gives CASSLGQGRGTGELFF. The rearrangement uses TRBV5-4 and TRBJ2-2, with 10 bases fitting TRBD1. The CDR3 covers 16 residues. The germline CDR1 and CDR2 sequences are SGHNT and YYREEE (reference sequence). V trimming: 4 bases; J trimming: 4 bases; junction bases outside the gene matches: 7.

V usage is TRBV28 and J usage is TRBJ2-5, with unresolved D. Germline loops: CDR1 MDHEN, CDR2 SYDVKM. V was trimmed by 11 bases and J by 7 bases, leaving 17 bases between them. This CDR3 is built from 12 residues. This CDR3 is CAGAEALGTQYF. As DNA, the CDR3 is TGTGCCGGAGCCGAAGCCTTGGGGACCCAGTACTTC.

The chain carries TRBV5-1 and TRBJ2-1; D is possibly TRBD2 (6 bases). Germline CDR1 reads SGHRS; CDR2 reads YFSETQ. Trimming shortened V by 0 bases and J by 7 bases, and 14 bases separated the two germline ends. The CDR3 contains 15 residues. The CDR3 here is CASSLDRSAGNEQFF. The CDR3 nucleotides read TGCGCCAGCAGCTTGGATCGGTCTGCGGGGAATGAGCAGTTCTTC.

The gene calls are TRBV19 and TRBJ1-5; D gene unclear. Trimming shortened V by 5 bases and J by 0 bases, and 8 bases separated the two germline ends. CDR3 length equals 14 residues. The V gene's germline CDR1 is LNHDA and CDR2 SQIVND (reference sequence). The CDR3 DNA reads TGTGCCAGTAGTCGGGATTTTAGCAATCAGCCCCAGCATTTT. It translates to CASSRDFSNQPQHF.

The chain recombines TRBV10-3 with TRBJ1-2, with 7 bases matching TRBD1. V lost 2 bases, J lost 1 base, and 7 bases stayed unmatched. CDR1 and CDR2 from the germline V gene are ENHRY and SYGVKD. CDR3 length: 16 amino acids. CDR3 sequence: CAISEREAGGNYGYTF. The DNA for the CDR3 is TGTGCCATCAGTGAGAGGGAGGCAGGGGGTAACTATGGCTACACCTTC.

This clone was seen only a few times. This chain connects TRBV4-2 to TRBJ2-3; 7 nucleotides align to TRBD2. The CDR3 is 16 residues long. Germline trimming cut 0 bases from V and 2 bases from J; bases unmatched to any gene: 5. The germline V gene encodes CDR1 LGHNA and CDR2 YNFKEQ. CDR3 region: CASSQEQAGHTDTQYF. The DNA of the CDR3 is TGTGCCAGCAGCCAAGAGCAAGCGGGGCACACAGATACGCAGTATTTT.

The DNA for the CDR3 is TGTGCCAGCAGTCGATACACTAGCGGGGGGCTCTACAATGAGCAGTTCTTC. Translated: CASSRYTSGGLYNEQFF. The chain employs TRBV4-2 and TRBJ2-1; 12 positions match TRBD2. V gave up 6 bases and J gave up 3 bases; unmatched junction bases: 9. Germline assignment: CDR1 LGHNA and CDR2 YNFKEQ. The length of the CDR3 is 17 residues.

This chain joins TRBV7-6 and TRBJ2-7; TRBD2 matches at 12 bases. The CDR3 contains 16 residues. V dropped 1 base and J dropped 0; count of bases not matched to a gene: 1. CDR1 is SGHVS and CDR2 is FNYEAQ in the germline V gene. For the CDR3, the DNA is TGTGCCAGCAGCTTAGGACTAGCGGGGGACTCCTACGAGCAGTACTTC. Its translation: CASSLGLAGDSYEQYF.

The V and J genes are TRBV27 and TRBJ2-3; 13 bases match TRBD2. The germline gives CDR1 MNHEY, CDR2 SMNVEV (reference sequence). Germline trimming cut 3 bases from V and 4 bases from J; bases unmatched to any gene: 7. The CDR3 has 17 residues. CDR3 residues: CASSLRTSGGGADTQYF. CDR3 DNA: TGTGCCAGCAGTTTGCGGACTAGCGGGGGCGGTGCAGATACGCAGTATTTT.

This clone has just a few counts. The chain combines TRBV19 with TRBJ2-5, with 10 bases matching TRBD2. The CDR3 runs to 14 residues. V lost 3 bases to trimming and J lost 5 bases; unmatched junction nucleotides: 3. The germline CDR1 and CDR2 sequences are LNHDA and SQIVND (reference sequence). CDR3 DNA sequence: TGTGCCAGTAGTATCCTAGCGGGGGATGAGACCCAGTACTTC. Protein: CASSILAGDETQYF.

This clone was recorded once. J is TRBJ2-5 and V is TRBV10-3, with 7 bases identical to TRBD1. The V gene end was trimmed by 2 bases and the J gene end by 4 bases; junction bases not matched to a gene: 4. The germline gives CDR1 ENHRY, CDR2 SYGVKD. The CDR3 length is 14 residues. Here the CDR3 reads CAISEVGGVETQYF. The CDR3 bases are TGTGCCATCAGTGAGGTAGGGGGCGTAGAGACCCAGTACTTC.

CDR3 region: CASSPPGQGAYEQYF. The CDR3, as DNA: TGTGCCAGCAGCCCCCCGGGACAGGGGGCCTACGAGCAGTACTTC. The V gene is TRBV7-9, the J gene TRBJ2-7; 11 bases agree with TRBD1. Losses at the gene ends were 5 bases for V and 2 bases for J; bases not matched to a gene: 5. Germline CDR1 and CDR2: SEHNR and FQNEAQ (reference sequence). The CDR3 covers 15 residues.

V is TRBV24-1 and J is TRBJ2-2, with a tentative D call TRBD2 (6 bases). The CDR3 loop spans 15 amino acids. Germline lookup yields CDR1 KGHDR and CDR2 SFDVKD. V was cut by 3 bases and J by 1 base, with 8 bases left in between. This chain's CDR3 is CATSDPRGNTGELFF. The CDR3 nucleotides read TGTGCCACCAGTGATCCGCGGGGGAACACCGGGGAGCTGTTTTTT.

V gene TRBV9 combines with J gene TRBJ2-7; a possible D gene is TRBD2 (6 bases). This CDR3 is built from 14 residues. Germline values: CDR1 SGDLS, CDR2 YYNGEE. Trimming took off 0 bases at V and 0 bases at J, with 7 bases between the two ends. The DNA for the CDR3 is TGTGCCAGCAGCGTAGTAGCGGACTCCTACGAGCAGTACTTC. It specifies CASSVVADSYEQYF.

V and J are TRBV5-1 and TRBJ2-7; possibly TRBD1 for D (5 bases). The V end was cut by 0 bases, the J end by 0 bases, with 10 bases between. CDR3 size: 15 residues. Germline V gene lookup returns CDR1 SGHRS and CDR2 YFSETQ. The CDR3 loop is CASSLGTSISYEQYF. CDR3 sequence (DNA): TGCGCCAGCAGCTTGGGGACATCCATCTCCTACGAGCAGTACTTC.

The chain couples TRBV6-1 to TRBJ1-4; D is unresolved. With 0 bases removed from V and 3 bases from J, the gap between germline ends came to 8 bases. Germline values: CDR1 MNHNS, CDR2 SASEGT. This CDR3 spans 15 amino acids. DNA of the CDR3: TGTGCCAGCAGTGAAGCGCGAGGAGCTAATGAAAAACTGTTTTTT. This translates into CASSEARGANEKLFF.

The CDR3 bases are TGTGCCAGCAGCCGCCGAGGGTACGAGCAGTACTTC. Encoded protein: CASSRRGYEQYF. The rearrangement uses TRBV7-8 and TRBJ2-7; D possibly corresponds to TRBD2 (5 bases). CDR1 SGHVS and CDR2 FQNEAQ come from the germline V gene. This CDR3 contains 12 residues. The V and J ends lost 5 bases and 4 bases respectively, with 9 bases between them.